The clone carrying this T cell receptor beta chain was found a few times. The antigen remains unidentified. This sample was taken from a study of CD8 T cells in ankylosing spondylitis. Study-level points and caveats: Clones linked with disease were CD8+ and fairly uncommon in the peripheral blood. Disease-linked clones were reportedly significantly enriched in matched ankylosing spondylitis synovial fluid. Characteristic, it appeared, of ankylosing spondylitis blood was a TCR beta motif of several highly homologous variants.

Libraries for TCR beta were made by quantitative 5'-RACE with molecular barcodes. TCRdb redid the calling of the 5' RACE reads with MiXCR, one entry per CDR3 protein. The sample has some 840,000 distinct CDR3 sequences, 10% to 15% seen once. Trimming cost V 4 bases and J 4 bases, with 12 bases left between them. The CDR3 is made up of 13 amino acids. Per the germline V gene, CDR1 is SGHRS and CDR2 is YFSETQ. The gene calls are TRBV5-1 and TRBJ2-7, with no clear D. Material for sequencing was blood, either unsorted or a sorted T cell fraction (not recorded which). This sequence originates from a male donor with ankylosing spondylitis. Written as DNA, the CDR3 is TGCGCCAGCAGCCGAGACATCATTTACGAGCAGTACTTC. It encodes CASSRDIIYEQYF.